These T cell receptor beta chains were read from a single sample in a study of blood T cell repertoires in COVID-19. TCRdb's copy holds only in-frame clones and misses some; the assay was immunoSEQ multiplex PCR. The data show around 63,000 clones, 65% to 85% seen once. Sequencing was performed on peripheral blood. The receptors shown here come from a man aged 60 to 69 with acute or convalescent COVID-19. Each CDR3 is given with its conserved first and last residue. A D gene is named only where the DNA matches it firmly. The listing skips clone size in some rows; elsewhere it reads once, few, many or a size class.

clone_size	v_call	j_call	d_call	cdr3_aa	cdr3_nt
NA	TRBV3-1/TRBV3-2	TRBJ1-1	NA	CASSQDWGGGTEAFF	TGTGCCAGCAGCCAAGATTGGGGAGGAGGCACTGAAGCTTTCTTT
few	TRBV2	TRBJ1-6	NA	CASSDAGGARSPLHF	TGTGCCAGCAGTGACGCGGGGGGCGCCCGTTCACCCCTCCACTTT
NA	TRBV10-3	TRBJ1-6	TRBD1	CAISGQGHTYNSPLHF	TGTGCCATCAGCGGACAGGGACATACGTATAATTCACCCCTCCACTTT
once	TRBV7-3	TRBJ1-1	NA	CASSLLGAHTEAFF	TGTGCCAGCAGCTTACTAGGGGCGCATACTGAAGCTTTCTTT
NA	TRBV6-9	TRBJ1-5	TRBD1	CASSTTYRGQPQHF	TGTGCCAGCAGTACCACCTACAGGGGTCAGCCCCAGCATTTT
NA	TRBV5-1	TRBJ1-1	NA	CASSLRRGEYTEAFF	TGCGCCAGCAGTTTGAGGCGTGGGGAGTACACTGAAGCTTTCTTT
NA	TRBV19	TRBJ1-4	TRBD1	CASSPRKGATEKLFF	TGTGCCAGTAGTCCAAGGAAGGGGGCGACCGAAAAACTGTTTTTT
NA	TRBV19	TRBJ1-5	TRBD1	CASSVGTGGNQPQHF	TGTGCCAGTAGTGTCGGGACAGGTGGCAATCAGCCCCAGCATTTT
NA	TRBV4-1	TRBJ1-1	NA	CASSQDRRSGVRDTEAFF	TGCGCCAGCAGCCAAGATAGACGTTCCGGGGTAAGGGACACTGAAGCTTTCTTT
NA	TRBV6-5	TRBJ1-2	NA	CASNGGGGYGYTF	TGTGCCAGCAACGGGGGAGGAGGCTATGGCTACACCTTC
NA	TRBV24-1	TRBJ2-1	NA	CATSRGNEQFF	TGTGCCACCAGCCGGGGTAATGAGCAGTTCTTC
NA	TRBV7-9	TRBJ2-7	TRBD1	CASSPDFNRDRGRRQYF	TGTGCCAGCAGCCCAGACTTCAACCGGGACAGGGGGCGTCGGCAGTACTTC
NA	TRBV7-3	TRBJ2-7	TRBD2	CASSLTSGSSYEQYF	TGTGCCAGCAGCCTGACTAGCGGGAGCTCCTACGAGCAGTACTTC
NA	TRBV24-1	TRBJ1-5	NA	CATSDLTVNQPQHF	TGTGCCACCAGTGATTTGACAGTCAATCAGCCCCAGCATTTT